A selection of T cell receptor beta chains follows, all from one sample in a study of blood T cell repertoires in COVID-19. Produced via immunoSEQ multiplex PCR; TCRdb's table is partial and in-frame only. The sample records 270,000 or so clones, about 88% being singletons. The specimen was PBMCs or T cells enriched from blood (not recorded which). Receptor source: a woman aged 45-65 years who had been exposed to COVID-19. Both conserved end residues are part of each CDR3. D genes are given only for firm matches. A row's size may be missing; if present it is once, few, many or a size class.

v_call	clone_size	d_call	j_call	cdr3_aa	cdr3_nt
TRBV10-1	NA	NA	TRBJ2-1	CASSEIDSNEQFF	TGCGCCAGCAGTGAGATAGACAGCAATGAGCAGTTCTTC
TRBV19	NA	NA	TRBJ2-4	CASSLTGYAKNIQYF	TGTGCCAGTAGCCTAACAGGGTACGCCAAAAACATTCAGTACTTC
TRBV7-8	NA	NA	TRBJ1-1	CASSLNVWNTEAFF	TGTGCCAGCAGCTTAAATGTCTGGAACACTGAAGCTTTCTTT
TRBV3-1/TRBV3-2	NA	TRBD1	TRBJ1-5	CASSSRQGGNQPQHF	TGTGCCAGCAGCTCCCGACAGGGTGGCAATCAGCCCCAGCATTTT
TRBV19	NA	NA	TRBJ2-7	CASSWGFTYEQYF	TGTGCCAGTAGTTGGGGCTTCACCTACGAGCAGTACTTC
TRBV30	NA	TRBD1	TRBJ1-5	CAWSVQGQGNQPQHF	TGTGCCTGGAGTGTACAGGGACAGGGGAATCAGCCCCAGCATTTT
TRBV4-3	NA	TRBD2	TRBJ2-3	CASSQDFQASRGGVRNTQYF	TGCGCCAGCAGCCAAGATTTTCAGGCGAGTCGGGGGGGGGTGCGGAATACGCAGTATTTT
TRBV11-1	NA	TRBD1	TRBJ1-1	CASSLTGFATEAFF	TGTGCCAGCAGCCTGACAGGGTTCGCCACTGAAGCTTTCTTT
TRBV7-2	NA	NA	TRBJ2-3	CASSLGVSRTDTQYF	TGTGCCAGCAGCTTGGGAGTTTCCCGGACAGATACGCAGTATTTT
TRBV20-1	NA	NA	TRBJ2-2	CSASRMSRDTGELFF	TGCAGTGCTAGTCGGATGTCGAGGGACACCGGGGAGCTGTTTTTT
TRBV19	few	TRBD2	TRBJ2-1	CASSIALAGANNEQFF	TGTGCCAGTAGTATAGCCTTAGCGGGGGCGAACAATGAGCAGTTCTTC
TRBV14	few	TRBD1	TRBJ1-2	CASSRGTGRSYGYTF	TGTGCCAGCAGCCGTGGGACAGGGAGGAGCTATGGCTACACCTTC
TRBV30	NA	NA	TRBJ1-1	CAWKPSDTMNTEAFF	TGTGCCTGGAAGCCCTCGGACACCATGAACACTGAAGCTTTCTTT
TRBV11-2	once	TRBD1	TRBJ1-4	CASSFRTGGDEKLFF	TGTGCCAGCAGCTTCAGGACAGGGGGCGATGAAAAACTGTTTTTT
TRBV5-1	NA	TRBD2	TRBJ2-1	CASSPGDYDNEQFF	TGCGCCAGCAGCCCGGGGGACTACGACAATGAGCAGTTCTTC
TRBV10-3	NA	NA	TRBJ1-1	CAISESGGEGRAFF	TGTGCCATCAGTGAGTCGGGTGGGGAAGGGAGAGCTTTCTTT
TRBV7-2	NA	NA	TRBJ1-1	CASSLGFAGAEAFF	TGTGCCAGCAGCTTAGGGTTCGCAGGGGCGGAAGCTTTCTTT
TRBV28	NA	TRBD1	TRBJ1-6	CASSSQTGANSPLHF	TGTGCCAGCAGTTCCCAGACAGGGGCCAATTCACCCCTCCACTTT
TRBV20-1	NA	NA	TRBJ2-3	CSIPDARRQYF	TGCAGTATTCCCGATGCCCGGAGGCAGTATTTT
TRBV5-4	NA	NA	TRBJ2-5	CASSDPTPPETQYF	TGTGCCAGCAGCGATCCGACACCCCCAGAGACCCAGTACTTC
TRBV5-1	NA	TRBD1	TRBJ1-2	CASSLGGQGEGYTF	TGCGCCAGCAGCTTGGGCGGACAGGGTGAAGGCTACACCTTC
TRBV12-3/TRBV12-4	NA	NA	TRBJ1-3	CASNLYSGNTIYF	TGTGCCAGCAATCTCTACTCTGGAAACACCATATATTTT
TRBV7-2	NA	NA	TRBJ1-1	CASSRTGTLNTEAFF	TGTGCCAGCAGCAGAACCGGGACTTTGAACACTGAAGCTTTCTTT
TRBV30	NA	NA	TRBJ1-2	CAWGEGAGYGYTF	TGTGCCTGGGGAGAGGGAGCGGGCTATGGCTACACCTTC
TRBV11-2	NA	NA	TRBJ1-3	CASSFDRPGNTIYF	TGTGCCAGCAGCTTCGACAGGCCTGGAAACACCATATATTTT
TRBV15	NA	NA	TRBJ1-2	CATSRVGGGGPGYTF	TGTGCCACCAGCAGAGTTGGAGGGGGGGGCCCTGGCTACACCTTC
TRBV2	NA	TRBD1	TRBJ1-2	CASRETGGSSGYTF	TGTGCCAGCAGGGAGACAGGGGGCTCGAGTGGCTACACCTTC
TRBV5-1	NA	NA	TRBJ2-2	CASTNFAGELFF	TGCGCCAGCACTAATTTCGCCGGGGAGCTGTTTTTT
TRBV10-1	NA	NA	TRBJ1-6	CASSELRQGQGQFNSPLHF	TGCGCCAGCAGTGAGCTGAGACAAGGCCAAGGCCAATTCAATTCACCCCTCCACTTT
TRBV6-2/TRBV6-3	NA	TRBD1	TRBJ1-5	CASSYLTRDRGFSQPQHF	TGTGCCAGCAGTTACCTGACGCGGGACAGGGGTTTTAGTCAGCCCCAGCATTTT
TRBV7-2	NA	NA	TRBJ1-5	CASSLAGPRGQPQHF	TGTGCCAGCAGCTTAGCGGGTCCCAGGGGCCAGCCCCAGCATTTT
TRBV12-3/TRBV12-4	NA	TRBD1	TRBJ1-1	CASRKGQGTEAFF	TGTGCCAGCAGAAAGGGACAGGGGACTGAAGCTTTCTTT
TRBV30	NA	TRBD1	TRBJ1-1	CAWTQGVNTEAFF	TGTGCCTGGACGCAGGGGGTGAACACTGAAGCTTTCTTT
TRBV5-6	NA	TRBD1	TRBJ1-5	CASSWFGQGGTDQPQHF	TGTGCCAGCAGCTGGTTCGGACAGGGTGGTACCGATCAGCCCCAGCATTTT
TRBV9	NA	NA	TRBJ2-3	CASSATRPGGDTQYF	TGTGCCAGCAGTGCTACTAGACCCGGAGGGGATACGCAGTATTTT
TRBV5-1	once	NA	TRBJ1-3	CASSLLGQPGNTIYF	TGCGCCAGCAGCTTGTTAGGACAACCTGGAAACACCATATATTTT
TRBV11-2	once	NA	TRBJ1-1	CASSLGQANTEAFF	TGTGCCAGCAGCTTAGGGCAGGCGAACACTGAAGCTTTCTTT
TRBV10-1	NA	NA	TRBJ2-2	CASSESRATGELFF	TGCGCCAGCAGTGAGTCAAGAGCAACCGGGGAGCTGTTTTTT
TRBV9	NA	TRBD2	TRBJ2-2	CASSAPPERGRTGELFF	TGTGCCAGCAGCGCCCCCCCAGAGCGGGGGAGGACCGGGGAGCTGTTTTTT
TRBV4-3	NA	TRBD1	TRBJ2-1	CASSRGGLDSPVEQFF	TGCGCCAGCAGCCGAGGGGGCCTAGACAGCCCAGTTGAGCAGTTCTTC
TRBV2	NA	NA	TRBJ1-2	CASSVRRGASGGYTF	TGTGCCAGCAGTGTCAGGAGGGGCGCGTCGGGCGGCTACACCTTC
TRBV4-3	NA	NA	TRBJ1-1	CASSQDSPTEAFF	TGCGCCAGCAGCCAGGACAGCCCCACTGAAGCTTTCTTT
TRBV5-5	NA	NA	TRBJ1-3	CASSPNAGNTIYF	TGTGCCAGCAGCCCTAACGCTGGAAACACCATATATTTT
TRBV27	NA	NA	TRBJ2-1	CASSTVRVESSYNEQFF	TGTGCCAGCAGCACAGTCCGTGTCGAAAGCTCCTACAATGAGCAGTTCTTC
TRBV10-2	NA	TRBD1	TRBJ1-2	CASSQDRTNYGYTF	TGCGCCAGCAGCCAGGACAGGACTAACTATGGCTACACCTTC
TRBV5-1	NA	NA	TRBJ2-1	CASSSRRGTDNEQFF	TGCGCCAGCAGCTCTCGCCGGGGAACCGACAATGAGCAGTTCTTC
TRBV5-4	once	TRBD1	TRBJ1-2	CASSLIEGQVGGYTF	TGTGCCAGCAGCTTGATCGAAGGACAGGTCGGGGGCTACACCTTC
TRBV18	NA	TRBD2	TRBJ2-1	CASSPSSGGRYNEQFF	TGTGCCAGCTCACCCTCTTCGGGGGGGAGGTACAATGAGCAGTTCTTC
TRBV7-9	once	NA	TRBJ2-5	CASSSGQWETQYF	TGTGCCAGCAGCTCCGGACAGTGGGAGACCCAGTACTTC
TRBV28	once	TRBD2	TRBJ2-3	CASPGAGSSTDTQYF	TGTGCCAGCCCGGGAGCGGGGTCGTCCACAGATACGCAGTATTTT
TRBV7-2	NA	TRBD2	TRBJ2-4	CASSLATPSGATKNIQYF	TGTGCCAGCAGCTTAGCAACCCCCAGCGGGGCAACCAAAAACATTCAGTACTTC